Listed below are T cell receptor beta chains from one sample, sequenced in a study of blood T cells in healthy people across ages. Using its own MiXCR run on the 5' RACE reads, TCRdb lists one record per CDR3 protein. The data show 800,000 to 950,000 distinct CDR3 sequences, with about 44% seen just once and around 15% held by the top ten. The source material was blood. The receptor set was obtained from a man aged 30-40 years in good health. Both conserved end residues are part of each CDR3. D genes are given only for firm matches. Where a row states a size, it is once, few, many or the class of an expanded clone; other rows omit it.

14	TRBV6-5	.	.	TRBJ2-3	TGTGCCAGCAGTGAATTACGGGGGTCAGATACGCAGTATTTT	CASSELRGSDTQYF
14	TRBV7-2	.	.	TRBJ1-4	TGTGCCAGCAGCTGGGCGGGACTCGGGGAAAAACTGTTTTTT	CASSWAGLGEKLFF
13	TRBV10-3	.	few	TRBJ1-1	TGTGCCATCAGTGCGGGAGCTGGTACTGAAGCTTTCTTT	CAISAGAGTEAFF
15	TRBV4-1	TRBD1	.	TRBJ2-1	TGCGCCAGCAGCCCCCGCGGACAGGCGTGTGATGAGCAGTTCTTC	CASSPRGQACDEQFF
15	TRBV7-8	.	.	TRBJ2-3	TGTGCCAGCAGCTTACTGGGACCCCGGACAGATACGCAGTATTTT	CASSLLGPRTDTQYF
13	TRBV4-1	.	.	TRBJ1-1	TGCGCCAGCAGCCCCAAGGGCGACACTGAAGCTTTCTTT	CASSPKGDTEAFF
13	TRBV20-1	.	.	TRBJ2-2	TGCAGTGCTAGGACATTTTGGGGCGGGGAGCTGTTTTTT	CSARTFWGGELFF
15	TRBV21-1	.	.	TRBJ1-6	TGTGCCAGCAGCAAAGACAGGGGTTGGTGGTCACCCCTCCACTTT	CASSKDRGWWSPLHF
14	TRBV5-1	.	.	TRBJ2-7	TGCGCCAGCAGCTTGGACAGTGAAAGTTACGAGCAGTACTTC	CASSLDSESYEQYF
14	TRBV27	.	.	TRBJ2-5	TGTGCCAGCAGATTGATTGGGGGTACAGGGACCCAGTACTTC	CASRLIGGTGTQYF
15	TRBV6-1	TRBD1	.	TRBJ2-1	TGTGCCACCAGCCCCCCGGACAGGATGAGCAATGAGCAGTTCTTC	CATSPPDRMSNEQFF
15	TRBV18	.	.	TRBJ2-7	TGTGCCAGTTCACCACCGAATAGCGGCTCCTACGAGCAGTACTTC	CASSPPNSGSYEQYF
17	TRBV5-1	TRBD1	.	TRBJ2-1	TGCGCCAGCAGCGGAAAGACCGGGACAGGACCTTACAATGAGCAGTTCTTC	CASSGKTGTGPYNEQFF
15	TRBV29-1	.	few	TRBJ2-7	TGCAGCGTTGAAGATCAAGAGGGCGACTCCTACGAGCAGTACTTC	CSVEDQEGDSYEQYF
14	TRBV20-1	TRBD1	.	TRBJ2-7	TGCAGTGCTGGTGGACAGGGGGGCTCCTACGAGCAGTACTTC	CSAGGQGGSYEQYF
14	TRBV7-2	.	many	TRBJ1-5	TGTGCCAGCAGCTTACAAGGATTCGGTCAGCCCCAGCATTTT	CASSLQGFGQPQHF
15	TRBV24-1	.	.	TRBJ2-3	TGTGCCACCAGTGTTGGGGACTCCAGCACAGATACGCAGTATTTT	CATSVGDSSTDTQYF
14	TRBV30	TRBD1	.	TRBJ2-5	TGTGCCTGGAGTGGGGGACAGGGTTCTGATGAGCAGTACTTC	CAWSGGQGSDEQYF
14	TRBV5-1	TRBD1	.	TRBJ2-2	TGCGCCACCGGGACAGGGGAGGACACCGGGGAGCTGTTTTTT	CATGTGEDTGELFF
15	TRBV30	.	.	TRBJ2-5	TGTGCCTGGAGTCCCACCGGACGCCACCGGGAGACCCAGTACTTC	CAWSPTGRHRETQYF
15	TRBV7-3	.	.	TRBJ2-3	TGTGCCAGCAGCTTAACCATCGGCCGCACAGATACGCAGTATTTT	CASSLTIGRTDTQYF
11	TRBV7-9	.	many	TRBJ1-2	TGTGCCAGCAGCTTAAACTATGGCTACACCTTC	CASSLNYGYTF
16	TRBV6-5	.	.	TRBJ1-6	TGTGCCAGCAGTCGGGGGAGGAGCTCCTATAATTCACCCCTCCACTTT	CASSRGRSSYNSPLHF
16	TRBV12-3/TRBV12-4	TRBD1	few	TRBJ2-3	TGTGCCAGCAGTCCCGGACAGGGGGCTAGCACAGATACGCAGTATTTT	CASSPGQGASTDTQYF
16	TRBV4-1	TRBD1	once	TRBJ2-5	TGCGCCAGCAGCCAAGCGAGGGACAGGGGGTTCGATGAGCAGTACTTC	CASSQARDRGFDEQYF
12	TRBV20-1	.	many	TRBJ1-2	TGCAGTGCTAGAGTTTTGGGGGATGACTACACCTTC	CSARVLGDDYTF
15	TRBV5-1	TRBD2	.	TRBJ2-3	TGCGCCAGCAGCTTGGTGACTAGCTACACAGATACGCAGTATTTT	CASSLVTSYTDTQYF
16	TRBV2	TRBD1	.	TRBJ2-1	TGTGCCAGCAGTGAGGTCGGACAGGGTCTGGGCAATGAGCAGTTCTTC	CASSEVGQGLGNEQFF
13	TRBV7-2	.	.	TRBJ2-5	TGTGCCAGCAGGTTCGCGGTTCAAGAGACCCAGTACTTC	CASRFAVQETQYF
16	TRBV28	.	few	TRBJ1-1	TGTGCCAGCAGCTCGCCTCGAACAGGGATGAACACTGAAGCTTTCTTT	CASSSPRTGMNTEAFF
15	TRBV5-1	.	.	TRBJ2-3	TGCGTCAGCAGCCTGGATGGCGAGGCCACAGATACGCAGTATTTT	CVSSLDGEATDTQYF
14	TRBV4-1	TRBD2	.	TRBJ2-7	TGCGCCAGCAGCCAAGAGACTAGCTTCGACGAGCAGTACTTC	CASSQETSFDEQYF
16	TRBV11-3	.	.	TRBJ2-5	TGTGCCAGCAGCTTCACAACCGGGTCACCTTTCGGGACCCAGTACTTC	CASSFTTGSPFGTQYF
14	TRBV27	TRBD1	few	TRBJ2-7	TGTGCCAGCAGTAGGACGACAGGGTACTACGAGCAGTACTTC	CASSRTTGYYEQYF
14	TRBV27	.	.	TRBJ2-7	TGTGCCAGCAGGTTAGCAGGTTCAACCTACGAGCAGTACTTC	CASRLAGSTYEQYF
14	TRBV10-3	.	few	TRBJ1-4	TGTGCCATCTCAGAAGGGACAACTAATGAAAAACTGTTTTTT	CAISEGTTNEKLFF
16	TRBV3-1	.	.	TRBJ2-1	TGTGCCAGCAGCCAAGATATGGGGGGCACCTACAATGAGCAGTTCTTC	CASSQDMGGTYNEQFF
17	TRBV2	TRBD2	.	TRBJ2-3	TGTGCCAGCAGTGTGGGCGGGGGGTCCTCTAGCACAGATACGCAGTATTTT	CASSVGGGSSSTDTQYF
16	TRBV4-2	TRBD2	.	TRBJ2-3	TGTGCCAGCAGCCAAGATGGGCGGGGGGGCACAGATACGCAGTATTTT	CASSQDGRGGTDTQYF
12	TRBV12-3/TRBV12-4	.	.	TRBJ1-2	TGTGCCAGCAGCTACGACGGGGGCGTCTGCACCTTC	CASSYDGGVCTF
15	TRBV10-3	.	few	TRBJ2-4	TGTGCCATCAGTGAGTCGGCGCAGGGGAAAAACATTCAGTACTTC	CAISESAQGKNIQYF
18	TRBV4-2	TRBD1	few	TRBJ2-7	TGTGCCAGCAGCCAAGATAGAACCCCGCAGGGGGCTGAATACGAGCAGTACTTC	CASSQDRTPQGAEYEQYF
14	TRBV24-1	.	.	TRBJ2-3	TGTGCCACCAGTGACACCAATACAGGGCAGGTGGAGTATTTT	CATSDTNTGQVEYF
13	TRBV6-5	.	.	TRBJ1-5	TGTGCCAGCAGTTCCCAACAGGCTCAGCCCCAGCATTTT	CASSSQQAQPQHF
14	TRBV7-2	.	.	TRBJ2-7	TGTGCCACCAGCCTGGGCGGGGGCCACTACGAGCAGTACTTC	CATSLGGGHYEQYF
14	TRBV4-3	.	.	TRBJ2-3	TGCGCCAGCAGCCCGGGGGACCTCACAGATACGCAGTATTTT	CASSPGDLTDTQYF
15	TRBV7-9	.	.	TRBJ1-4	TGTGCCAGCAGCATAGGGGCCAGAGATAATGAAAAACTGTTTTTT	CASSIGARDNEKLFF
14	TRBV12-3/TRBV12-4	.	few	TRBJ2-3	TGTGCCAGCAGTCCCCAGGGGGGGCCAGATACGCAGTATTTT	CASSPQGGPDTQYF
17	TRBV11-2	TRBD1	once	TRBJ2-5	TGTGCCAGCAGCTTAAAAGTGGCAGGGGGCAGCCAAGAGACCCAGTACTTC	CASSLKVAGGSQETQYF
13	TRBV29-1	TRBD1	few	TRBJ1-1	TGCAGGGGGACAGGGGGCGCTTCTGGTGAAGCTTTCTTT	CRGTGGASGEAFF
12	TRBV29-1	.	.	TRBJ2-7	TGCAGCGTCCGTCACGTTTCCTACGAGCAGTACTTC	CSVRHVSYEQYF
12	TRBV11-1	.	.	TRBJ1-2	TGTGCCAGCAGCTTAGAAGGGTCTGGCTGCACCTTC	CASSLEGSGCTF
15	TRBV3-1	.	.	TRBJ2-1	TGTGCCAGCAGCGCCGGACAGCTTTCGCTCTCCGAGCAGTTCTTC	CASSAGQLSLSEQFF
16	TRBV5-4	.	many	TRBJ2-7	TGTGCCAGCAGCCTAGCCGGTGGGACAAGCTCCTACGAGCAGTACTTC	CASSLAGGTSSYEQYF
14	TRBV28	TRBD2	few	TRBJ2-2	TGTGCCAGCAGTGCCGGGACTATTAGCGGGGAGCTGTTTTTT	CASSAGTISGELFF
14	TRBV7-8	TRBD1	few	TRBJ2-1	TGTGCCAGCAGCTGGGACAGGGGAAACAATGAGCAGTTCTTC	CASSWDRGNNEQFF
15	TRBV4-2	.	.	TRBJ2-2	TGTGCCAGCAGCCAAGAGGCCATGAACACCGGGGAGCTGTTTTTT	CASSQEAMNTGELFF
13	TRBV25-1	.	few	TRBJ2-1	TGTGCCAGCAGTCAATACAACTCCTACGAGCAGTTCTTC	CASSQYNSYEQFF